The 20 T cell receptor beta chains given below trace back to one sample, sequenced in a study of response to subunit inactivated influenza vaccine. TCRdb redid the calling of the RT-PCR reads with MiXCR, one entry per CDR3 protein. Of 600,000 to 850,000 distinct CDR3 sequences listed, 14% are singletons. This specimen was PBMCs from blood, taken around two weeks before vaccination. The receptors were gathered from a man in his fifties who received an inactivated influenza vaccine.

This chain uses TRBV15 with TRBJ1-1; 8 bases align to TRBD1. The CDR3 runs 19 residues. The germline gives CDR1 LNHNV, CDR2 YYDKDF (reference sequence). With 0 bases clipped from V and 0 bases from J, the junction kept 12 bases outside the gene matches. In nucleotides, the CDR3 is TGTGCCACCAGCAGAGATGGACAGGGAAACATATTCTTGAACACTGAAGCTTTCTTT. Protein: CATSRDGQGNIFLNTEAFF.

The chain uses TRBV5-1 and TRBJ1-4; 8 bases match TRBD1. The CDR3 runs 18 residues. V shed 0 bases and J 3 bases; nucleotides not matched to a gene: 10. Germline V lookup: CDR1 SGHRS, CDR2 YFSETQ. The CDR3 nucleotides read TGCGCCAGCAGCTTGGCCCGGCAGGGGGCGTTAGCTAATGAAAAACTGTTTTTT. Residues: CASSLARQGALANEKLFF.

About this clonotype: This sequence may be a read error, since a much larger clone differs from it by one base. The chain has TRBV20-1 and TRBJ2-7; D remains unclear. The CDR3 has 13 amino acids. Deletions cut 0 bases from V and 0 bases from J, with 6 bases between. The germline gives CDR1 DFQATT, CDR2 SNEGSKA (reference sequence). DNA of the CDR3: TGCAGTGCTAGAGAAGGGATCTCCTACGAGCAGTACTTC. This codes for CSAREGISYEQYF.

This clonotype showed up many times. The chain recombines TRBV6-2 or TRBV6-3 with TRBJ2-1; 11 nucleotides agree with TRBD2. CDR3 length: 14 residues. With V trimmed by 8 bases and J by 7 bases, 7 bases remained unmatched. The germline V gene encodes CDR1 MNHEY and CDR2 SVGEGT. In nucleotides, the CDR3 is TGTGCCAGCGGGCTAGCGGGAGGAACGAATGAGCAGTTCTTC. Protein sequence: CASGLAGGTNEQFF.

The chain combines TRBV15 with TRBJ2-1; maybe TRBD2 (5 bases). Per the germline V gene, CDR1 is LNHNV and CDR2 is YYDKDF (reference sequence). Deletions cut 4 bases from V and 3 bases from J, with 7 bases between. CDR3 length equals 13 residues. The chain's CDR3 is CATSMGDYNEQFF. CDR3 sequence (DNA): TGTGCCACCAGCATGGGAGACTACAATGAGCAGTTCTTC.

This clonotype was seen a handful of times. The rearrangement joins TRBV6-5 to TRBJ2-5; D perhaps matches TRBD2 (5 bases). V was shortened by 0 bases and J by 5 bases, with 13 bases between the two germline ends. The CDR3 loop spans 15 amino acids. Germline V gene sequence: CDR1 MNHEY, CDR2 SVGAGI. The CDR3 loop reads CASSYSPRTVETQYF. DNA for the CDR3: TGTGCCAGCAGTTACTCCCCTCGGACTGTGGAGACCCAGTACTTC.

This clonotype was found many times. CDR3 bases: TGTGCCAGCAGCTTGGCCAAGCTAGGGATCTCCTACGAGCAGTACTTC. Translated: CASSLAKLGISYEQYF. V usage is TRBV5-5 and J usage is TRBJ2-7; D gene ambiguous. The length of the CDR3 is 16 residues. Germline V CDR1 and CDR2: SGHKS, YYEKEE (reference sequence). V lost 0 bases and J lost 0, with 13 bases in between.

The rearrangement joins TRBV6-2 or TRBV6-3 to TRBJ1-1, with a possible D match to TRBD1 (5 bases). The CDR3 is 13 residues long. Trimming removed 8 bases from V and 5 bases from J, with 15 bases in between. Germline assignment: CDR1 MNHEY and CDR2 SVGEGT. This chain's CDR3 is CASVTQGGTEAFF. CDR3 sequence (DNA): TGTGCCAGCGTTACCCAGGGAGGGACTGAAGCTTTCTTT.

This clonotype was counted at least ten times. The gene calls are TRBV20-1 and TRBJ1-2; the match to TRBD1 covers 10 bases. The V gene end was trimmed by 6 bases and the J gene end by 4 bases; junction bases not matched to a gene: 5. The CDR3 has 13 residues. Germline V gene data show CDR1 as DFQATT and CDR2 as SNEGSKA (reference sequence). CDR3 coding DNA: TGCAGTGCCCGGGACAGGGGATCCTATGGCTACACCTTC. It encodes CSARDRGSYGYTF.

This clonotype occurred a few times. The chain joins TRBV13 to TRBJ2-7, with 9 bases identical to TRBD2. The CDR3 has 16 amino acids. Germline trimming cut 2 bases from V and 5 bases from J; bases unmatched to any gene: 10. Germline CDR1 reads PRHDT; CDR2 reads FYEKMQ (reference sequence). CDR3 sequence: CASSLNSGSGIHEQYF. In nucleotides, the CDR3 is TGTGCCAGCAGCTTAAATAGCGGGAGTGGGATCCACGAGCAGTACTTC. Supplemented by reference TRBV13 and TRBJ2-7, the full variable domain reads AAGVIQSPRHLIKEKRETATLKCYPIPRHDTVYWYQQGPGQDPQFLISFYEKMQSDKGSIPDRFSAQQFSDYHSELNMSSLELGDSALYFCASSLNSGSGIHEQYFGPGTRLTVT.

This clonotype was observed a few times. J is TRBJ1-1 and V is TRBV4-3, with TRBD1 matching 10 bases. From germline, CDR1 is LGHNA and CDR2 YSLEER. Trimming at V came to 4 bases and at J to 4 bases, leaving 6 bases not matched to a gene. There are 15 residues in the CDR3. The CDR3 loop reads CASSPRDRGGTEAFF. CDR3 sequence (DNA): TGCGCCAGCAGCCCCCGGGACAGGGGAGGCACTGAAGCTTTCTTT.

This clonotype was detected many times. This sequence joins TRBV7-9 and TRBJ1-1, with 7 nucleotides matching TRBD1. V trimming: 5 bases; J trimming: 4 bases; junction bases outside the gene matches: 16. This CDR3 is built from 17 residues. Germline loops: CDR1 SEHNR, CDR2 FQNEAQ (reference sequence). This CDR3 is CASSPRTGNLLFTEAFF. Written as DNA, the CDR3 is TGTGCCAGCAGCCCGAGGACAGGCAACCTGTTATTCACTGAAGCTTTCTTT.

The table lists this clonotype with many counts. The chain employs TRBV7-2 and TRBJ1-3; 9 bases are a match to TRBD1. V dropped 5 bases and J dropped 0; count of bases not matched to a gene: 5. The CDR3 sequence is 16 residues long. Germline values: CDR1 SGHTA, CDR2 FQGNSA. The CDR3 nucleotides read TGTGCCAGCAGCACGGGACAGGGCTTCTCTGGAAACACCATATATTTT. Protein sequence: CASSTGQGFSGNTIYF.

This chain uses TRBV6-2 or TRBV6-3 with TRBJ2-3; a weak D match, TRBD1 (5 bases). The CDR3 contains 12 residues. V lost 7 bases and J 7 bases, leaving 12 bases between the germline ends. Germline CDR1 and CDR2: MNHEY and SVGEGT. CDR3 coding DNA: TGTGCCAGCACGACAGCGCGGTATACGCAGTATTTT. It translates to CASTTARYTQYF.

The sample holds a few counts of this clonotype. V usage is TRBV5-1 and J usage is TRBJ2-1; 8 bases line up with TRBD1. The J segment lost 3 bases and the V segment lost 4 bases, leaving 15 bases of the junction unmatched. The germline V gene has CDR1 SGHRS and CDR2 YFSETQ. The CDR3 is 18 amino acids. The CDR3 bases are TGCGCCAGCAGCCCGGCCTTGACAGGGGAAAATTACTACAATGAGCAGTTCTTC. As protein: CASSPALTGENYYNEQFF.

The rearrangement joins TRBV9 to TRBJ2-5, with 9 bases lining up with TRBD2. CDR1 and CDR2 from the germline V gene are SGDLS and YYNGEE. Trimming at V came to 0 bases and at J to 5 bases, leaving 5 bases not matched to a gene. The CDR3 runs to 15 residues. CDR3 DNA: TGTGCCAGCAGCGTAGCTCCAGCGGGGGGCGAGACCCAGTACTTC. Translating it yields CASSVAPAGGETQYF. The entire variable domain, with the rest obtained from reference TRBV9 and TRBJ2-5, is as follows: DSGVTQTPKHLITATGQRVTLRCSPRSGDLSVYWYQQSLDQGLQFLIQYYNGEERAKGNILERFSAQQFPDLHSELNLSSLELGDSALYFCASSVAPAGGETQYFGPGTRLLVL.

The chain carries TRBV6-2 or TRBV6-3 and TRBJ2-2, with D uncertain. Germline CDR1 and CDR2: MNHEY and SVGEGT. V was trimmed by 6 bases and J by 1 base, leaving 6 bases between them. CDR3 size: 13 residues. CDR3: CASRWLNTGELFF. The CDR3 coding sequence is TGTGCCAGCAGATGGCTGAACACCGGGGAGCTGTTTTTT.

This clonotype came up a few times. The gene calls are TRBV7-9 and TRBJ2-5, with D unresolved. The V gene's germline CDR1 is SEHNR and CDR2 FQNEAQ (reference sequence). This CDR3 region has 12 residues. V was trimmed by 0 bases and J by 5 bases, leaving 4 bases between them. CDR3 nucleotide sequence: TGTGCCAGCAGCTTAGCGACTGAGACCCAGTACTTC. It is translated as CASSLATETQYF. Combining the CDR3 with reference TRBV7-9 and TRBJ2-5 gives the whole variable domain DTGVSQNPRHKITKRGQNVTFRCDPISEHNRLYWYRQTLGQGPEFLTYFQNEAQLEKSRLLSDRFSAERPKGSFSTLEIQRTEQGDSAMYLCASSLATETQYFGPGTRLLVL.

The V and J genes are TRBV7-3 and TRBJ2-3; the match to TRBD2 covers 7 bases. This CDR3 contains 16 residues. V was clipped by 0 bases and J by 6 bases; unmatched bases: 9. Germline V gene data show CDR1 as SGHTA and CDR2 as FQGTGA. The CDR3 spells CASSLTGGSTADTQYF. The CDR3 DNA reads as TGTGCCAGCAGCTTAACCGGCGGGAGTACAGCCGATACGCAGTATTTT.

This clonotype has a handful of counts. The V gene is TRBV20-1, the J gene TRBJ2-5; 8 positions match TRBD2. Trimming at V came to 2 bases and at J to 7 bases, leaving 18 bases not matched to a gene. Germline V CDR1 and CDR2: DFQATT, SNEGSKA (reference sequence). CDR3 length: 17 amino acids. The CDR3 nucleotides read TGCAGTGCTAGACCGGGGGCGGGACTAGACTGGGTTGGGACCCAGTACTTC. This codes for CSARPGAGLDWVGTQYF.